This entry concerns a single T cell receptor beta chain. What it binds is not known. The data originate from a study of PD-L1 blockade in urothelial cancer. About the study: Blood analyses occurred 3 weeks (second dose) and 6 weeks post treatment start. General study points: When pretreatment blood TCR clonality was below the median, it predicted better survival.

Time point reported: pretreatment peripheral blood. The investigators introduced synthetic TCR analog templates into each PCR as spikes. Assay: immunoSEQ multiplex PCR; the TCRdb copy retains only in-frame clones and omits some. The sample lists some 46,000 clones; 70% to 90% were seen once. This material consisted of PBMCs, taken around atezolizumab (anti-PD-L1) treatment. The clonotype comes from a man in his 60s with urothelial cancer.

CDR3 coding DNA: TGTGCCAGTAGTATAGACAGGGGAAACTATGGCTACACCTTC. This translates into CASSIDRGNYGYTF. V is TRBV19 and J is TRBJ1-2; the D gene is possibly TRBD1 (6 bases). The CDR3 is made up of 14 amino acids. The germline V gene has CDR1 LNHDA and CDR2 SQIVND (reference sequence). V was shortened by 0 bases and J by 2 bases, with 7 bases between the two germline ends.